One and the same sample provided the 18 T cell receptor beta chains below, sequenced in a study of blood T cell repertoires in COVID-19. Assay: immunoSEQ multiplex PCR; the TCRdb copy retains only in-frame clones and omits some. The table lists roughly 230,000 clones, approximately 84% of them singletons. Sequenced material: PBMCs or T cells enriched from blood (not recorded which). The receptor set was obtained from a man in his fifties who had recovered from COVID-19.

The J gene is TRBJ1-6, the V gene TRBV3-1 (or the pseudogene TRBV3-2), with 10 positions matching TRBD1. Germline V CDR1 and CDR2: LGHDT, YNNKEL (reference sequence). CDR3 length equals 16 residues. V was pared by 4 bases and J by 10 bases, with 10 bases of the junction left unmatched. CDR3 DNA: TGTGCCAGCAGCCCGACCGGGACAGGGGTTCCGTCACCCCTCCACTTT. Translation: CASSPTGTGVPSPLHF.

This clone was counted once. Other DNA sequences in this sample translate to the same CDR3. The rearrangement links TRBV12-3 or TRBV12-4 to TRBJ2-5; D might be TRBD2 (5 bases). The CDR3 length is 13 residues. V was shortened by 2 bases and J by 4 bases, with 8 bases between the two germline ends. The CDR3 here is CASSLIAGETQYF. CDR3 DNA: TGTGCCAGCAGTTTAATTGCGGGAGAGACCCAGTACTTC.

The CDR3 DNA reads TGCGCCAGCAGCTTGGACGGAGTAAACCGCTATGGCTACACCTTC. Translation: CASSLDGVNRYGYTF. The chain joins TRBV5-1 to TRBJ1-2; D gene ambiguous. CDR3 length equals 15 residues. Trimming shortened V by 0 bases and J by 4 bases, and 13 bases separated the two germline ends. Germline CDR1 is SGHRS and CDR2 is YFSETQ.

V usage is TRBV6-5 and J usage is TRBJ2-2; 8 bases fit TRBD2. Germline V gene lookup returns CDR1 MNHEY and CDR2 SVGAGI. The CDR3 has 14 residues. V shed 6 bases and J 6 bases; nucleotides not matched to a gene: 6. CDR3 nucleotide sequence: TGTGCCAGCAGCTCGGGAGGGGGGCCCGGGGAGCTGTTTTTT. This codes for CASSSGGGPGELFF.

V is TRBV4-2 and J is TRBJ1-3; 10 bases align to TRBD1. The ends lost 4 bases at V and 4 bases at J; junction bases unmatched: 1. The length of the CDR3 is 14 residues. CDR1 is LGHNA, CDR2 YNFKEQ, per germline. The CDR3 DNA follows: TGTGCCAGCAGCCCGGGACAGGGGGGAAACACCATATATTTT. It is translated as CASSPGQGGNTIYF.

The CDR3 protein is CSASVFISGEKLFF. CDR3 in DNA: TGCAGTGCTAGTGTCTTCATTTCAGGTGAAAAACTGTTTTTT. The chain carries TRBV20-1 and TRBJ1-4; D is unresolved. This CDR3 has 14 amino acids. V was shortened by 3 bases and J by 7 bases, with 15 bases between the two germline ends. Germline CDR1 and CDR2: DFQATT and SNEGSKA (reference sequence).

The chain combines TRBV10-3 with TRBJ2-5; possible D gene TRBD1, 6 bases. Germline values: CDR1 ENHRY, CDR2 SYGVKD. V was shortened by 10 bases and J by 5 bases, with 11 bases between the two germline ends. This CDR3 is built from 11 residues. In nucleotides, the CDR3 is TGTGCCAGCAGGGGCGGGGAGACCCAGTACTTC. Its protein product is CASRGGETQYF.

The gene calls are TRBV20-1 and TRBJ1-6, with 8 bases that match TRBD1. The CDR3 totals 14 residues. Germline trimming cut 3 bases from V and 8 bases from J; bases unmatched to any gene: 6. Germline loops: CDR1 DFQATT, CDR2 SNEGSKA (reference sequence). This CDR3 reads CSASVDRVDSPLHF. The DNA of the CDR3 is TGCAGTGCTAGTGTGGACAGGGTCGATTCACCCCTCCACTTT.

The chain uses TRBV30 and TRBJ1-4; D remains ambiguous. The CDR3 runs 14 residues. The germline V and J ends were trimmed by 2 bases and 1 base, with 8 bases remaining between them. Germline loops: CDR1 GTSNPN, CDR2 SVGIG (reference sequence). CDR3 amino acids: CAWSLFVTNEKLFF. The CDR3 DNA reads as TGTGCCTGGAGTCTTTTTGTAACTAATGAAAAACTGTTTTTT.

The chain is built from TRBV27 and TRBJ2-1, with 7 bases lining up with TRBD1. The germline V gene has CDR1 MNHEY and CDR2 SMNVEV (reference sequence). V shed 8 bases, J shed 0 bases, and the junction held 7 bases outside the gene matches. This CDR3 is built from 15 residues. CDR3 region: CASRAGTVSYNEQFF. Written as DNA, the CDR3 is TGTGCCAGCCGCGCCGGGACAGTCTCCTACAATGAGCAGTTCTTC.

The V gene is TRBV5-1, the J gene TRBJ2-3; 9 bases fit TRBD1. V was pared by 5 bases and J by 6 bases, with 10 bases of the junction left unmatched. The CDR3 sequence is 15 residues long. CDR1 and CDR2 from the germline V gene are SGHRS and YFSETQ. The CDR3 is CASSWGQGMMDTQYF. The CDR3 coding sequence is TGCGCCAGCAGTTGGGGACAGGGAATGATGGATACGCAGTATTTT.

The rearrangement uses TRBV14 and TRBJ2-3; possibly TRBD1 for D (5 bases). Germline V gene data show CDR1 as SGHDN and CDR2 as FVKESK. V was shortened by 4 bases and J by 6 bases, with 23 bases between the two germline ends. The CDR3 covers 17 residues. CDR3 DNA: TGTGCCAGCAGCCCCTACGGGTTACGGACACAAACGGATACGCAGTATTTT. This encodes CASSPYGLRTQTDTQYF.

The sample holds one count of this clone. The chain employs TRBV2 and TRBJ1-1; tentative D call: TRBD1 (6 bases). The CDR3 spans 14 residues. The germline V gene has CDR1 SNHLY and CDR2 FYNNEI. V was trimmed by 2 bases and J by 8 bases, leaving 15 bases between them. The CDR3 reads CASSENQGSREAFF. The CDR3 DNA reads TGTGCCAGCAGTGAAAATCAGGGGAGTCGGGAAGCTTTCTTT.

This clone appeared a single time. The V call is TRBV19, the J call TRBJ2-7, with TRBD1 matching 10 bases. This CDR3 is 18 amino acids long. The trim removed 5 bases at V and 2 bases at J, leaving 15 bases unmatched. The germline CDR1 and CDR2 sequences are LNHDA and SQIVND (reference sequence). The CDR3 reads CASSSSSGTGDATYEQYF. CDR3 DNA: TGTGCCAGTAGTTCTTCGTCCGGGACAGGGGACGCAACCTACGAGCAGTACTTC.

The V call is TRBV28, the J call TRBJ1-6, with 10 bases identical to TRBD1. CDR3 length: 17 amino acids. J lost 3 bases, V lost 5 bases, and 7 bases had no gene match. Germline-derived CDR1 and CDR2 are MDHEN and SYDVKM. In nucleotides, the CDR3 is TGTGCCAGCAGTATCGGACAGGGGGGGGACTATAATTCACCCCTCCACTTT. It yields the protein CASSIGQGGDYNSPLHF.

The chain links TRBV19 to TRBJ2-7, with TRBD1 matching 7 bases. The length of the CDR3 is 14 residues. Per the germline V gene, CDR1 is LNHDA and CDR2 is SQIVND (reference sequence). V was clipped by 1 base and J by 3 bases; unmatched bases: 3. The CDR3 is CASSIGDSSYEQYF. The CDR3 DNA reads TGTGCCAGTAGTATAGGGGACAGCAGCTACGAGCAGTACTTC.

CDR3 bases: TGCAGTGCTAGTCATACCGGGACTGGGGAAAAACTGTTTTTT. It translates to CSASHTGTGEKLFF. The rearrangement joins TRBV20-1 to TRBJ1-4; tentative D call: TRBD1 (5 bases). Germline CDR1 and CDR2: DFQATT and SNEGSKA (reference sequence). This CDR3 is 14 amino acids long. V lost 3 bases and J 8 bases, leaving 16 bases between the germline ends.

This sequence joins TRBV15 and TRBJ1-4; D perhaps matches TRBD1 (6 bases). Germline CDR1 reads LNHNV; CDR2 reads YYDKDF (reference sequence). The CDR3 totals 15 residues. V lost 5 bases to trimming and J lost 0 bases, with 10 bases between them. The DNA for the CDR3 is TGTGCCACCAGCCCACGGACAGCAACTAATGAAAAACTGTTTTTT. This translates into CATSPRTATNEKLFF.